The source of this T cell receptor (beta chain) is a study of blood T cell repertoires in COVID-19. The CDR3 sequence is 18 residues long. From germline, CDR1 is GTSNPN and CDR2 SVGIG (reference sequence). V was cut by 2 bases and J by 0 bases, with 23 bases left in between. Original handling: Amplification from reference gene primers served as the basis for estimated nucleated cell counts. Some clones are missing from TCRdb's copy, which holds only in-frame ones; the method was immunoSEQ multiplex PCR. The V and J calls and clone size come from that table; D and trimming were worked out from the DNA. The sample lists about 89,000 clones, around nine tenths occurring once. Only one count was recorded for this clone.

The sample taken for sequencing was peripheral blood. The TCR sequence derives from a man older than 75 with active or convalescent COVID-19. The V gene is TRBV30, the J gene TRBJ2-7; perhaps TRBD1 as D (5 bases). Written as DNA, the CDR3 is TGTGCCTGGAGTAGTCCCCTGATAACAGGACCAAGCTCCTACGAGCAGTACTTC. Translation gives CAWSSPLITGPSSYEQYF. Complete variable domain (other parts from reference TRBV30 and TRBJ2-7): SQTIHQWPATLVQPVGSPLSLECTVEGTSNPNLYWYRQAAGRGLQLLFYSVGIGQISSEVPQNLSASRPQDRQFILSSKKLLLSDSGFYLCAWSSPLITGPSSYEQYFGPGTRLTVT.